The sequence of this T cell receptor beta chain was determined in a study of blood T cell repertoires in COVID-19 (dated by TCRdb to about 2020). At the level of the whole study: The collaborator samples originated in the United States, Italy and Spain and spanned the acute and convalescent phases of COVID-19. Nearly every sample came with metadata listing a de-identified subject ID, COVID-19 status, age in years and sex. The repertoires were released in a freely available public database intended as a resource for research on the immune response to SARS-CoV-2. HLA class I and class II types, where available, came from metadata supplied by the sample provider rather than from assay-based typing. The dataset comprised deeply sampled blood TCRbeta repertoires from subjects exposed to, actively infected with, or recovered from COVID-19. Samples came from the ongoing ImmuneRACE study (first 160 participants) plus 1,254 subjects from 6 global collaborators. The material from the prospective study consisted of cDNA or gDNA derived from T cells, B-cell-depleted T cells, or PBMCs. Here is what the overall study found, with its caveats: The quantity of clinical and demographic metadata differed by source and by participant and was supplied without curation.

The immunoSEQ Assay, a bias-controlled multiplex PCR, was used to amplify TCRbeta CDR3 regions from genomic DNA. The authors processed their data as follows. The number of nucleated cells in each sample was estimated from the amplification of reference gene primers within the assay. Sequence reads were collapsed and filtered to measure the absolute abundance of every unique TCRbeta CDR3 rearrangement. For each sample, productive Simpson clonality was calculated by taking the square root of Simpson's diversity index across productive rearrangements. Not all clones reach the TCRdb copy of this immuneACCESS table, which keeps in-frame sequences only. Checked studies attribute under half of the gap to unresolved V genes and leave the rest unexplained. The V and J calls and clone size come from that table; D and trimming were worked out from the DNA. Counted in this sample were 190,000 or so clones; 89% of them appeared once. The ten largest clones capture around 7% of the sample.

Whole blood was collected in K2EDTA tubes by collaborating institutions according to the institutions' own protocols. For TCRbeta analysis, collaborator samples were shipped as frozen whole blood, as isolated PBMCs, or as DNA extracted from either sample type. This clone was seen once. This clone's antigen is unknown. Base qualities are not at hand, and no much larger clone is one base apart. The CDR3 runs 16 residues from the cysteine to the phenylalanine. The only DNA kept is the CDR3, 48 bases in frame from the first base. For this chain, trimming is 4 bases at the V end and 0 bases at the J end, and the number of junction bases without a gene match is 2. The germline V gene encodes CDR1 SGHRS and CDR2 YFSETQ.

The specimen sequenced was peripheral blood. Recombination connected TRBV5-1 to TRBJ2-2; 11 bases in the junction line up with TRBD2. The sequence came from a man aged 35 to 55 with acute or convalescent COVID-19. CDR3 protein: CASSRTSGSNTGELFF. Here is the DNA: TGCGCCAGCAGCCGGACTAGCGGGTCGAACACCGGGGAGCTGTTTTTT.